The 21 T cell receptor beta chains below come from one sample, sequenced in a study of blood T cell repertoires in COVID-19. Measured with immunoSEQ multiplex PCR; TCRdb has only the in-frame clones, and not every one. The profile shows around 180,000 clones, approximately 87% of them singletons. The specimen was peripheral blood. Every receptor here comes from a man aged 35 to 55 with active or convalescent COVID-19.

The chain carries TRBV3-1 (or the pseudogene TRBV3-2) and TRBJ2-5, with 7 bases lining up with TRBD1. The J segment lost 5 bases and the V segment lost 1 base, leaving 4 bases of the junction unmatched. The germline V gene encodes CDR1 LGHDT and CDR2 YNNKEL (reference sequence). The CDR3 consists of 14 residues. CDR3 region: CASSQARGRETQYF. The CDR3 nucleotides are TGTGCCAGCAGCCAAGCAAGGGGGCGGGAGACCCAGTACTTC.

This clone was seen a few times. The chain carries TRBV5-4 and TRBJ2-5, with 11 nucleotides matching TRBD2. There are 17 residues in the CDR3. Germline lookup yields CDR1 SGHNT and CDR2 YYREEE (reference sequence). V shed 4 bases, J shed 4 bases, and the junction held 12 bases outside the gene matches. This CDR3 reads CASSKSTSGVERETQYF. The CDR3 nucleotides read TGTGCCAGCAGCAAGTCGACTAGCGGGGTGGAAAGAGAGACCCAGTACTTC.

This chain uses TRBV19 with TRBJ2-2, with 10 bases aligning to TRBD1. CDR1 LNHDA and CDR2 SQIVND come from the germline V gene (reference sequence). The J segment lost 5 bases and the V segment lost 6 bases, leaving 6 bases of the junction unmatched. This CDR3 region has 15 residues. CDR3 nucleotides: TGTGCCAGTAGCACCCGGGACAGGGGAACCGGGGAGCTGTTTTTT. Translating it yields CASSTRDRGTGELFF. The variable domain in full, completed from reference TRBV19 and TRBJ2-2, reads DGGITQSPKYLFRKEGQNVTLSCEQNLNHDAMYWYRQDPGQGLRLIYYSQIVNDFQKGDIAEGYSVSREKKESFPLTVTSAQKNPTAFYLCASSTRDRGTGELFFGEGSRLTVL.

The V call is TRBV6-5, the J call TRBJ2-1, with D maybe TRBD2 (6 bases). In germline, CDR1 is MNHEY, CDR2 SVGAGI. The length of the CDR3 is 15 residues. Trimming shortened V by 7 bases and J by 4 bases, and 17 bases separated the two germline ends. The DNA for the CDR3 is TGTGCCAGCACTAACCCGGGGGAGGTATACAATGAGCAGTTCTTC. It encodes CASTNPGEVYNEQFF.

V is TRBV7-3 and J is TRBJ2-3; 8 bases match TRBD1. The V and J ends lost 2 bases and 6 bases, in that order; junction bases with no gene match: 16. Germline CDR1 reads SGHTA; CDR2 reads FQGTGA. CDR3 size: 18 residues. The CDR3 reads CASSLQGASPGQGDTQYF. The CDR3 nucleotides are TGTGCCAGCAGCTTACAGGGGGCCAGCCCCGGCCAGGGTGATACGCAGTATTTT.

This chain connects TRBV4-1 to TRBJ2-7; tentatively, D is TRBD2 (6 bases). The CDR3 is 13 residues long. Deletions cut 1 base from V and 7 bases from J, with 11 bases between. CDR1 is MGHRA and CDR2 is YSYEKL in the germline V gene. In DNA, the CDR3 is TGCGCCAGCAGCCAAGGTATGGGGGGTGAGCAGTACTTC. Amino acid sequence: CASSQGMGGEQYF.

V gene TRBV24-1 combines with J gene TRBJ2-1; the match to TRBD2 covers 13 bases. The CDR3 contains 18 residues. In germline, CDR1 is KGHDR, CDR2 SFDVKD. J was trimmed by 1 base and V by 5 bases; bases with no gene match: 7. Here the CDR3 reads CATSVKGLAGSSYNEQFF. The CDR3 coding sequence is TGTGCCACCAGTGTTAAGGGACTAGCGGGGTCTTCCTACAATGAGCAGTTCTTC.

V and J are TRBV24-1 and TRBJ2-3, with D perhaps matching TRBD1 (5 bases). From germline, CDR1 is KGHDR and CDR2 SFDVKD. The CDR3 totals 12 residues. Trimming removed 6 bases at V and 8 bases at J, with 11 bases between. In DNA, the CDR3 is TGTGCCACCAGTATGGCCCAGGGTACGCAGTATTTT. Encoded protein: CATSMAQGTQYF.

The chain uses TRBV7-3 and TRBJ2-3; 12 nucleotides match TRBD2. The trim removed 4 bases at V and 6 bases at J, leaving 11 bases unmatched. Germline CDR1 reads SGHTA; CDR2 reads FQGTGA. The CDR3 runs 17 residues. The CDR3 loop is CASSSTLRTSGDDTQYF. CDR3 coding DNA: TGTGCCAGCAGCTCCACCCTGCGGACTAGCGGGGACGATACGCAGTATTTT.

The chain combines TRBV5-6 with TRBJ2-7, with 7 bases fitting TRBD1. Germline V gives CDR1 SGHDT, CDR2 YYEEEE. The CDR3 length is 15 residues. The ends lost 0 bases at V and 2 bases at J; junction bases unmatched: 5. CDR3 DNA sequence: TGTGCCAGCAGCTTGGTCAGGACAGGTACCTACGAGCAGTACTTC. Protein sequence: CASSLVRTGTYEQYF.

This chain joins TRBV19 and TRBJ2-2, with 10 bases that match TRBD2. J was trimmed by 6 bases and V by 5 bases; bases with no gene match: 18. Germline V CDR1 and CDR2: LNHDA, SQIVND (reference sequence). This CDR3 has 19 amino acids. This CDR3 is CASSPWSSGGPGGPGELFF. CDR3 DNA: TGTGCCAGTAGTCCCTGGTCTAGCGGGGGCCCGGGGGGACCCGGGGAGCTGTTTTTT. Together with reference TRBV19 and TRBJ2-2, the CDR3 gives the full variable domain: DGGITQSPKYLFRKEGQNVTLSCEQNLNHDAMYWYRQDPGQGLRLIYYSQIVNDFQKGDIAEGYSVSREKKESFPLTVTSAQKNPTAFYLCASSPWSSGGPGGPGELFFGEGSRLTVL.

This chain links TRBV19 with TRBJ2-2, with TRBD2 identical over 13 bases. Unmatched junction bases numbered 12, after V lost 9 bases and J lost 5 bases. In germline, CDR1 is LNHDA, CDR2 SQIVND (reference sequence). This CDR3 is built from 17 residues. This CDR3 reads CASKGTSGDPLTGELFF. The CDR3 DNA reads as TGTGCCAGCAAAGGGACTAGCGGGGATCCTCTGACCGGGGAGCTGTTTTTT. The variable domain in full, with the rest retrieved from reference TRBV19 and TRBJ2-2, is DGGITQSPKYLFRKEGQNVTLSCEQNLNHDAMYWYRQDPGQGLRLIYYSQIVNDFQKGDIAEGYSVSREKKESFPLTVTSAQKNPTAFYLCASKGTSGDPLTGELFFGEGSRLTVL.

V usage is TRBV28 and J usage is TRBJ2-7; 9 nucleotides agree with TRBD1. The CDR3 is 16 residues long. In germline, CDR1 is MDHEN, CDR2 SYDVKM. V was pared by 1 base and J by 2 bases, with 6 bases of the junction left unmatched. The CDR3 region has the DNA TGTGCCAGCAGTTTATTGCCCTGGACAGGGGCCTACGAGCAGTACTTC. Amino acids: CASSLLPWTGAYEQYF.

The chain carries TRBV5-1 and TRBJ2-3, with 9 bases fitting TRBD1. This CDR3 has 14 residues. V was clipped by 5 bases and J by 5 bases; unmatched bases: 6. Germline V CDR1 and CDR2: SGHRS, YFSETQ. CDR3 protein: CASRRTGGRDTQYF. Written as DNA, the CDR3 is TGCGCCAGCAGACGCACAGGGGGCAGAGATACGCAGTATTTT.

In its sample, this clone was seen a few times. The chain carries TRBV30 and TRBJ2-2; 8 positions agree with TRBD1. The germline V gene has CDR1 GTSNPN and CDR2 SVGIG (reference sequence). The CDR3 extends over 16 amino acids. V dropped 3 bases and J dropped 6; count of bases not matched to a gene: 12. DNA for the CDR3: TGTGCCTGGAGCAAGGCAGGGGGCTCTAAATCCGGGGAGCTGTTTTTT. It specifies CAWSKAGGSKSGELFF. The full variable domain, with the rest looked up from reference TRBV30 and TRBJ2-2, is SQTIHQWPATLVQPVGSPLSLECTVEGTSNPNLYWYRQAAGRGLQLLFYSVGIGQISSEVPQNLSASRPQDRQFILSSKKLLLSDSGFYLCAWSKAGGSKSGELFFGEGSRLTVL.

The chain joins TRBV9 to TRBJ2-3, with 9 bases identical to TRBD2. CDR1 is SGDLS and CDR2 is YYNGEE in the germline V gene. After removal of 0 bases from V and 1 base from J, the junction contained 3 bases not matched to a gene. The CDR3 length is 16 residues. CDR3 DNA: TGTGCCAGCAGCGTAGGAGTAGCGGGGGGCACAGATACGCAGTATTTT. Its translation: CASSVGVAGGTDTQYF.

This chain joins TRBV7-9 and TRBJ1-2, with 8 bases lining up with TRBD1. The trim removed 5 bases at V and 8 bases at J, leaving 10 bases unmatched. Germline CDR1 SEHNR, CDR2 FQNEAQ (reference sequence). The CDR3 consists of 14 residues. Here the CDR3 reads CASSRTGQGEGYTF. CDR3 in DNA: TGTGCCAGCAGCCGAACCGGACAGGGTGAAGGCTACACCTTC.

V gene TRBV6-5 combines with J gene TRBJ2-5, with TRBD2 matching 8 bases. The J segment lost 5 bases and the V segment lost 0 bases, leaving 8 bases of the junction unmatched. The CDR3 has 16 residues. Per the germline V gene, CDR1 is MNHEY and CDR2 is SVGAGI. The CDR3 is CASSYSSLAGRETQYF. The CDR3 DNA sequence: TGTGCCAGCAGTTACTCATCCTTAGCGGGGAGGGAGACCCAGTACTTC.

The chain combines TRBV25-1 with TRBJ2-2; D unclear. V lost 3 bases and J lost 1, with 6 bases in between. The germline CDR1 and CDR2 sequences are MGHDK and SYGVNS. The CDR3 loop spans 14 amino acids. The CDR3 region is CASSDRKNTGELFF. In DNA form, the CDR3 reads TGTGCCAGCAGTGACAGGAAGAACACCGGGGAGCTGTTTTTT.

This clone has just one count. CDR3 bases: TGTGCCAGCAGTGGGCAGGGGGCTCGCTTCTTCACTGAAGCTTTCTTT. Its protein is CASSGQGARFFTEAFF. The rearrangement joins TRBV27 to TRBJ1-1; TRBD1 matches 8 bases. The V gene's germline CDR1 is MNHEY and CDR2 SMNVEV (reference sequence). This CDR3 is 16 amino acids long. After removal of 5 bases from V and 4 bases from J, the junction contained 12 bases not matched to a gene.

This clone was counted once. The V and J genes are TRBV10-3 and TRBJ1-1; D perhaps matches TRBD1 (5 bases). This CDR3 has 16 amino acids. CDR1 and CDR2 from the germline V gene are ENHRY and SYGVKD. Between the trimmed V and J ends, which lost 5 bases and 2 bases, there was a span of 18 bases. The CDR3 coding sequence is TGTGCCATCAGTACTGACAGTGGGGGGGAAAACACTGAAGCTTTCTTT. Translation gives CAISTDSGGENTEAFF.